The rows below give T cell receptor beta chains drawn from one sample of a study of a mutant IDH1 vaccine in newly diagnosed glioma. Sequencing used immunoSEQ multiplex PCR; TCRdb keeps in-frame clones, though not all of them. The data hold 23,000 or so clones, with less than 80% observed a single time. For these TCRs, the target antigens are not known. Source: PBMCs, taken from a glioma patient whose treatment included an IDH1 peptide vaccine. The receptors shown here come from a man between 40 and 49 years old with glioma. Each CDR3 is given with its conserved first and last residue. D genes are given only for firm matches. Clone size is not always given. Where it is, it says once, few, many or a class for expanded clones.

v_call	clone_size	d_call	j_call	cdr3_nt	cdr3_aa
TRBV15	.	TRBD2	TRBJ2-5	TGTGCCACCAGCGGCGGGAGGAACCAAGAGACCCAGTACTTC	CATSGGRNQETQYF
TRBV2	.	TRBD1	TRBJ2-1	TGTGCCAGCAGTGCCCGGGACAGATACAATGAGCAGTTCTTC	CASSARDRYNEQFF
TRBV21-1	once	.	TRBJ2-3	TGTGCCAGCAGCGGACGACAGTTAGCGGGACCAGGGGATACGCAGTATTTT	CASSGRQLAGPGDTQYF
TRBV2	.	TRBD2	TRBJ2-1	TGTGCCAGCAGTGAAGGGTCGGGAGGGGTCCCTGAGCAGTTCTTC	CASSEGSGGVPEQFF
TRBV7-2	.	.	TRBJ2-5	TGTGCCAGCAGCCCCCGCGGGTCAGTGGGCTGGGGGACAACCCAGTACTTC	CASSPRGSVGWGTTQYF
TRBV18	.	.	TRBJ2-2	TGTGCCAGCTCACCACTAGTGCCGGGGGAGCTGTTTTTT	CASSPLVPGELFF
TRBV7-2	.	.	TRBJ1-1	TGTGCCAGCAGAACAGGTAGGAACACTGAAGCTTTCTTT	CASRTGRNTEAFF
TRBV20-1	.	.	TRBJ1-4	TGCAGTGCTCCTAGGGGGGGAAAACTGTTTTTT	CSAPRGGKLFF
TRBV7-8	.	.	TRBJ2-1	TGTGCCAGCAGCACCGGACCCATCTCCTACAATGAGCAGTTCTTC	CASSTGPISYNEQFF
TRBV5-4	.	.	TRBJ1-2	TGTGCCAGCAGGTCTTGGAGAGCCCAAAATGGCTACACCTTC	CASRSWRAQNGYTF
TRBV5-1	once	TRBD1	TRBJ1-3	TGCGCCAGCAGCTCGTACAGGGGAGGCGTAACTGGAAACACCATATATTTT	CASSSYRGGVTGNTIYF
TRBV13	.	TRBD1	TRBJ2-7	TGTGCCAGCAACACGGACAGGGGATCGGGCGAGCAGTACTTC	CASNTDRGSGEQYF
TRBV6-1	.	.	TRBJ2-7	TGTGCCAGCAGTGAAGCGCTTCGGGGCTACGAGCAGTACTTC	CASSEALRGYEQYF
TRBV13	.	TRBD1	TRBJ2-2	TGTGCCAGCAGCTCGCTAGGACAGGGCCGCACCGGGGAGCTGTTTTTT	CASSSLGQGRTGELFF
TRBV9	few	.	TRBJ2-1	TGTGCCAGCAGCCCAACCGGGACACTCTCCTACAATGAGCAGTTCTTC	CASSPTGTLSYNEQFF
TRBV19	.	TRBD1	TRBJ2-7	TGTGCCAGTAGTTTGACAGGGGGCAGGTACGAGCAGTACTTC	CASSLTGGRYEQYF
TRBV5-1	few	.	TRBJ1-1	TGCGCCAGCAGCCCCGGGGCTTGGGGCACTGAAGCTTTCTTT	CASSPGAWGTEAFF
TRBV5-1	.	.	TRBJ2-2	TGCGCCAGCAGCTTGGAGAGTAGGACTACCGGGGAGCTGTTTTTT	CASSLESRTTGELFF
TRBV19	few	TRBD1	TRBJ1-2	TGTGCCAGTAGGCGACAGGGAGGGGGCTATGGCTACACCTTC	CASRRQGGGYGYTF
TRBV19	once	TRBD2	TRBJ2-1	TGTGCCAGTAGTATGGGCGGGAGCTCCTACAATGAGCAGTTCTTC	CASSMGGSSYNEQFF
TRBV7-6	.	.	TRBJ1-1	TGTGCCAGCAGCCCGGGGGAGGGCAGAATCACTGAAGCTTTCTTT	CASSPGEGRITEAFF
TRBV27	.	.	TRBJ1-1	TGTGCCAGCAGTCCTGGGGCGTACACTGAAGCTTTCTTT	CASSPGAYTEAFF
TRBV7-8	.	TRBD1	TRBJ1-2	TGTGCCAGCAGCCTAACGACAGGGTTGGCCTATGGCTACACCTTC	CASSLTTGLAYGYTF
TRBV6-1	few	.	TRBJ1-4	TGTGCCAGCAGTACGGGGGGGATTAATGAAAAACTGTTTTTT	CASSTGGINEKLFF
TRBV19	.	.	TRBJ1-1	TGTGCCAGTAGTATGTATGGTGAAGCTTTCTTT	CASSMYGEAFF
TRBV28	.	.	TRBJ2-5	TGTGCCAGCAGTGATCGGAGGGTAGAGACCCAGTACTTC	CASSDRRVETQYF
TRBV10-2	.	.	TRBJ2-7	TGCGCCAGCAGTGAGTCGGTCGGGTACTACGAGCAGTACTTC	CASSESVGYYEQYF
TRBV12-5	once	.	TRBJ2-2	TGTGCTAGTGGCCCAAGTCCTGGTGGGGAGCTGTTTTTT	CASGPSPGGELFF
TRBV4-1	.	.	TRBJ2-5	TGCGCCAGCAGCCAAGATAACCGGGGCTTGGGGGAGACCCAGTACTTC	CASSQDNRGLGETQYF
TRBV11-2	.	.	TRBJ2-2	TGTGCCAGCAGAGAGGTCAGGGGAAGCACCGGGGAGCTGTTTTTT	CASREVRGSTGELFF
TRBV7-2	.	.	TRBJ2-5	TGTGCCAGCAGCCAAGAGACCCAGTACTTC	CASSQETQYF
TRBV4-1	.	TRBD1	TRBJ1-2	TGCGCCAGCAGCCAAGACCTTGGAACAGGGGGGCTCAGCTACACCTTC	CASSQDLGTGGLSYTF
TRBV15	few	TRBD2	TRBJ2-1	TGTGCCACCAGCAGGGGGAGGGGAGGGGTCCTGGGCTCCTACAATGAGCAGTTCTTC	CATSRGRGGVLGSYNEQFF
TRBV5-1	.	.	TRBJ2-5	TGCGCCAGCAGCTTGTATGCAGGGTGGGAGACCCAGTACTTC	CASSLYAGWETQYF
TRBV6-5	.	.	TRBJ2-1	TGTGCCAGCAGTGGTAGCGGAGGAAGCCCTAATGAGCAGTTCTTC	CASSGSGGSPNEQFF
TRBV4-2	.	TRBD2	TRBJ2-3	TGTGCCAGCACCCTAGGAGCGGGAGTAGGAGATACGCAGTATTTT	CASTLGAGVGDTQYF
TRBV7-2	few	.	TRBJ2-1	TGTGCCAGCAGCTTAAATTATGAGCAGTTCTTC	CASSLNYEQFF
TRBV19	.	.	TRBJ1-3	TGTGCCAGTAGTATAGAGAAGGGAAACACCATATATTTT	CASSIEKGNTIYF
TRBV6-5	few	.	TRBJ1-2	TGTGCCAGCAGGGAGGGGGGGCTATTGGGCTACACCTTC	CASREGGLLGYTF
TRBV19	.	.	TRBJ2-1	TGTGCCAGTAGTATATTCCTGGTAATAGGTTTTACATCCTCCTACAATGAGCAGTTCTTC	CASSIFLVIGFTSSYNEQFF
TRBV5-1	.	.	TRBJ2-3	TGCGCCAGCAGAGGGCAGGGCACAGATACGCAGTATTTT	CASRGQGTDTQYF
TRBV9	.	.	TRBJ2-3	TGTGCCAGCAGCGTATCTTGGAGCACAGATACGCAGTATTTT	CASSVSWSTDTQYF
TRBV27	.	.	TRBJ2-7	TGTGCCAGCAGTTTGAGGGGCCTGGACTACGAGCAGTACTTC	CASSLRGLDYEQYF
TRBV11-2	.	TRBD2	TRBJ2-3	TGTGCCAGCAGCTTGGCCTTTGGACGGGAGGCCCCCCGAAAGTATTTT	CASSLAFGREAPRKYF
TRBV30	.	.	TRBJ1-3	TGTGCCTGGAGTGCGGGGACTGGAAACACCATATATTTT	CAWSAGTGNTIYF
TRBV28	once	TRBD1	TRBJ1-1	TGTGCCAGCAGTACTTTAGGGACAGAGAACACTGAAGCTTTCTTT	CASSTLGTENTEAFF
TRBV2	.	.	TRBJ1-1	TGTGCCAGCAGTTTACGACGGAGGAACACTGAAGCTTTCTTT	CASSLRRRNTEAFF
TRBV4-1	once	TRBD1	TRBJ1-4	TGCGCCAGCAGCCTTCGACCGGGACAGCTTAATGAAAAACTGTTTTTT	CASSLRPGQLNEKLFF
TRBV19	.	.	TRBJ2-7	TGTGCCAGTAGTGCCCGGGGATCGAGTTCCTACGAGCAGTACTTC	CASSARGSSSYEQYF
TRBV6-5	.	.	TRBJ2-1	TGTGCCAGCAGTTACGTGGTGGGAAGCTCCTACAATGAGCAGTTCTTC	CASSYVVGSSYNEQFF
TRBV9	.	TRBD2	TRBJ2-1	TGTGCCAGCAGCGTAAGGTGGGAGGGCCAGAATGAGCAGTTCTTC	CASSVRWEGQNEQFF
TRBV4-1	.	TRBD1	TRBJ2-1	TGCGCCAGCAGCCACCCGGGGGCAGGGGGCTATGAGCAGTTCTTC	CASSHPGAGGYEQFF
TRBV5-1	once	.	TRBJ2-5	TGCGCCAGCAGCGACGAGGGGTGGGAGACCCAGTACTTC	CASSDEGWETQYF